The 20 T cell receptor beta chains below all came from one sample that was sequenced in a study of T-cell memory formation after mild COVID-19. MiXCR, applied by TCRdb to the 5' RACE reads, yields one record per CDR3 protein. This table holds 190,000 or so distinct CDR3 sequences, about 20% found once. Sequencing was performed on PBMCs or a T cell subset sorted from them (not recorded which). The receptors were gathered from an adult woman who had mild COVID-19 (a few samples of this study predate the infection). Cell type and time point are not known.

Only a few counts were recorded for this clonotype. The chain carries TRBV20-1 and TRBJ2-3, with D perhaps TRBD2 (6 bases). CDR3 length: 14 residues. The V gene's germline CDR1 is DFQATT and CDR2 SNEGSKA (reference sequence). The CDR3 sequence is CSPLLADLTDTQYF. The CDR3 coding sequence is TGCAGCCCACTTTTAGCGGACCTTACAGATACGCAGTATTTT.

This clonotype showed up just a few times. The V call is TRBV4-1, the J call TRBJ1-2; a possible D gene is TRBD1 (6 bases). The CDR3 has 16 residues. CDR1 is MGHRA, CDR2 YSYEKL, per germline. The V and J ends lost 3 bases and 4 bases respectively, with 18 bases between them. The CDR3: CASSHFVTGGSYGYTF. CDR3 bases: TGCGCCAGCAGCCATTTCGTGACAGGAGGTTCCTATGGCTACACCTTC.

This clonotype was seen more than once but under ten times. This sequence joins TRBV30 and TRBJ2-7; D remains unclear. Between the trimmed V and J ends, which lost 0 bases and 0 bases, there was a span of 9 bases. This CDR3 region has 14 residues. Germline V gene sequence: CDR1 GTSNPN, CDR2 SVGIG (reference sequence). CDR3 DNA: TGTGCCTGGAGTGTAACCGCTAGCTCCTACGAGCAGTACTTC. It encodes CAWSVTASSYEQYF. Looking up the rest from reference TRBV30 and TRBJ2-7 gives the full variable domain: SQTIHQWPATLVQPVGSPLSLECTVEGTSNPNLYWYRQAAGRGLQLLFYSVGIGQISSEVPQNLSASRPQDRQFILSSKKLLLSDSGFYLCAWSVTASSYEQYFGPGTRLTVT.

This clonotype showed up many times. V gene TRBV7-9 combines with J gene TRBJ2-3; D call uncertain. This CDR3 spans 13 amino acids. Germline CDR1 and CDR2: SEHNR and FQNEAQ (reference sequence). V lost 5 bases and J 2 bases, leaving 8 bases between the germline ends. The CDR3 coding sequence is TGTGCCAGCAGCCCCCAGAACACAGATACGCAGTATTTT. This codes for CASSPQNTDTQYF.

The chain links TRBV4-3 to TRBJ2-7; 12 bases align to TRBD2. The CDR3 covers 18 residues. J lost 1 base, V lost 0 bases, and 7 bases had no gene match. Germline V gives CDR1 LGHNA, CDR2 YSLEER. The CDR3 here is CASSQEPLAGGPSYEQYF. The CDR3 DNA reads TGCGCCAGCAGCCAAGAACCCCTAGCGGGAGGGCCGTCCTACGAGCAGTACTTC.

This chain uses TRBV5-5 with TRBJ2-3; 8 nucleotides align to TRBD1. Germline loops: CDR1 SGHKS, CDR2 YYEKEE (reference sequence). After removal of 1 base from V and 1 base from J, the junction contained 5 bases not matched to a gene. CDR3 length: 16 residues. The CDR3 nucleotides read TGTGCCAGCAGCTTGAGCGGACAGGGCGGCACAGATACGCAGTATTTT. It specifies CASSLSGQGGTDTQYF.

The V and J genes are TRBV2 and TRBJ2-2; a weak D match, TRBD1 (6 bases). Trimming shortened V by 9 bases and J by 1 base, and 9 bases separated the two germline ends. The CDR3 loop spans 13 amino acids. Germline V gene data show CDR1 as SNHLY and CDR2 as FYNNEI. The DNA for the CDR3 is TGTGCCAGGGAGGACAGGAACACCGGGGAGCTGTTTTTT. Translation gives CAREDRNTGELFF.

This clonotype occurred a few times. The V call is TRBV7-9, the J call TRBJ2-7, with D perhaps matching TRBD1 or TRBD2 (5 bases each). The CDR3 contains 16 residues. Germline-derived CDR1 and CDR2 are SEHNR and FQNEAQ (reference sequence). V dropped 5 bases and J dropped 4 bases, with 21 bases sitting between them. The CDR3 region has the DNA TGTGCCAGCAGCGCGCTCCCGCTTAGAGGGGTATACGAGCAGTACTTC. Residues: CASSALPLRGVYEQYF.

This clonotype was observed at least ten times. This chain uses TRBV20-1 with TRBJ2-5, with unresolved D. The germline gives CDR1 DFQATT, CDR2 SNEGSKA (reference sequence). V was trimmed by 0 bases and J by 5 bases, leaving 19 bases between them. There are 16 residues in the CDR3. The CDR3 reads CSARDRETANWETQYF. The CDR3 DNA sequence: TGCAGTGCTAGAGATCGAGAAACGGCCAATTGGGAGACCCAGTACTTC.

The chain combines TRBV24-1 with TRBJ2-7; D might be TRBD1 (5 bases). Deletions cut 4 bases from V and 3 bases from J, with 9 bases between. The CDR3 consists of 13 residues. Germline CDR1 is KGHDR and CDR2 is SFDVKD. This CDR3 is CATSDRDSYEQYF. DNA of the CDR3: TGTGCCACCAGTGACCGAGACAGCTACGAGCAGTACTTC.

This clonotype came up many times. The genes are TRBV7-9 and TRBJ2-6, with 8 positions matching TRBD1. CDR1 SEHNR and CDR2 FQNEAQ come from the germline V gene (reference sequence). Losses at the gene ends were 5 bases for V and 0 bases for J; bases not matched to a gene: 12. The CDR3 extends over 19 amino acids. CDR3 in DNA: TGTGCCAGCAGCGGAGGACCAGGGGGCTCCCCCTCTGGGGCCAACGTCCTGACTTTC. It translates to CASSGGPGGSPSGANVLTF. Complete variable domain (other parts from reference TRBV7-9 and TRBJ2-6): DTGVSQNPRHKITKRGQNVTFRCDPISEHNRLYWYRQTLGQGPEFLTYFQNEAQLEKSRLLSDRFSAERPKGSFSTLEIQRTEQGDSAMYLCASSGGPGGSPSGANVLTFGAGSRLTVL.

This clonotype has a count of ten or more. J is TRBJ2-7 and V is TRBV18; TRBD2 aligns across 12 bases. CDR3 size: 18 residues. Looked up from germline, CDR1 is KGHSH and CDR2 is LQKENI. V shed 0 bases, J shed 3 bases, and the junction held 9 bases outside the gene matches. The CDR3 DNA sequence: TGTGCCAGCTCACCACCGGCCCCCGGACTAGCGGGATTCTACGAGCAGTACTTC. Protein product: CASSPPAPGLAGFYEQYF.

J is TRBJ2-1 and V is TRBV4-3, with D possibly being TRBD1 (5 bases). V dropped 1 base and J dropped 1 base, with 14 bases sitting between them. Looked up from germline, CDR1 is LGHNA and CDR2 is YSLEER. There are 17 residues in the CDR3. CDR3 protein: CASSQGARASSYNEQFF. The CDR3 coding sequence is TGCGCCAGCAGCCAAGGAGCCAGGGCGAGTTCCTACAATGAGCAGTTCTTC.

The chain carries TRBV24-1 and TRBJ2-5, with a tentative D call TRBD1 (6 bases). V lost 5 bases, J lost 6 bases, and 12 bases lay in between. Germline V gene data show CDR1 as KGHDR and CDR2 as SFDVKD. This CDR3 has 13 residues. The CDR3 DNA is TGTGCCACCAGTGTACCAGGGGACCAGACCCAGTACTTC. It translates to CATSVPGDQTQYF.

In this sample, this clonotype turned up many times. This rearrangement joins TRBV7-2 to TRBJ1-5; D is undetermined. Germline CDR1 and CDR2: SGHTA and FQGNSA. V was pared by 4 bases and J by 4 bases, with 5 bases between. The CDR3 runs to 12 residues. The CDR3 loop reads CASSWGNQPQHF. The CDR3 nucleotides are TGTGCCAGCAGCTGGGGAAATCAGCCCCAGCATTTT.

This clonotype was seen a few times. The gene calls are TRBV29-1 and TRBJ1-4, with a possible D match to TRBD1 (6 bases). Trimming removed 5 bases at V and 17 bases at J, with 12 bases between. Per germline, CDR1 SQVTM and CDR2 ANQGSEA. The CDR3 is 9 residues long. This CDR3 reads CSVQTGSFF. The CDR3 region has the DNA TGCAGCGTTCAGACAGGTTCCTTTTTT.

In this sample, this clonotype turned up a few times. The V gene is TRBV20-1, the J gene TRBJ2-7; D is uncertain. From germline, CDR1 is DFQATT and CDR2 SNEGSKA (reference sequence). The CDR3 runs 13 residues. V lost 6 bases and J 3 bases, leaving 15 bases between the germline ends. The CDR3 reads CSAPPPDNYEQYF. The CDR3, as DNA: TGCAGTGCCCCTCCCCCAGATAACTACGAGCAGTACTTC.

The chain has TRBV7-3 and TRBJ2-1; the D gene is possibly TRBD1 (5 bases). CDR1 and CDR2 from the germline V gene are SGHTA and FQGTGA. This CDR3 spans 13 amino acids. V was pared by 4 bases and J by 7 bases, with 11 bases between. CDR3 sequence (DNA): TGTGCCAGCAGCTGGGGCGTGTGGAATGAGCAGTTCTTC. This codes for CASSWGVWNEQFF.

V gene TRBV20-1 combines with J gene TRBJ2-7; 7 bases agree with TRBD1. The germline V gene has CDR1 DFQATT and CDR2 SNEGSKA (reference sequence). V was pared by 8 bases and J by 0 bases, with 10 bases of the junction left unmatched. This CDR3 region has 14 residues. In nucleotides, the CDR3 is TGCAGTACCCGATCCGGGACAGACTCCTACGAGCAGTACTTC. It yields the protein CSTRSGTDSYEQYF.

The table lists this clonotype with a few counts. V gene TRBV20-1 combines with J gene TRBJ1-1; D gene ambiguous. CDR1 DFQATT and CDR2 SNEGSKA come from the germline V gene (reference sequence). This CDR3 spans 10 amino acids. Trimming stripped 0 bases from V and 11 bases from J, with 7 bases between. The CDR3, as DNA: TGCAGTGCTAGAGAGGTGGGGGCTTTCTTT. The encoded protein is CSAREVGAFF.